These 19 T cell receptor beta chains share one sample of origin, sequenced in a study of beta chain features in type 1 diabetes. Study results and caveats: Among all four CD4+ subsets, Type 1 diabetes patients had TCRB CDR3s that were moderately but significantly shorter.

Antigens for these TCRs are unknown. Expressed TCRB transcripts were sequenced after all isolated RNA was converted to cDNA. Only in-frame clones appear in the TCRdb table, and some are missing; sequencing was by immunoSEQ multiplex PCR. Of 310,000 or so clones in the sample, 15% were seen once. Sequenced: naive CD4+ T cells from blood. The receptors originated from a man aged 18 to 29 with type 1 diabetes.

A few counts support this clone. This chain connects TRBV2 to TRBJ1-6, with TRBD1 identical over 7 bases. This CDR3 comprises 14 residues. V lost 6 bases, J lost 7 bases, and 6 bases stayed unmatched. The germline V gene has CDR1 SNHLY and CDR2 FYNNEI. CDR3 nucleotide sequence: TGTGCCAGCAGCCCACAGGGGAAGAATTCACCCCTCCACTTT. This encodes CASSPQGKNSPLHF.

The gene calls are TRBV2 and TRBJ1-6; TRBD1 agrees at 7 bases. V was clipped by 11 bases and J by 6 bases; unmatched bases: 4. From germline, CDR1 is SNHLY and CDR2 FYNNEI. The CDR3 runs to 12 residues. CDR3 bases: TGTGCCTACGGGACAGCTAATTCACCCCTCCACTTT. It specifies CAYGTANSPLHF.

This clone was counted only a few times. CDR3 amino acids: CASNYANEQFF. The CDR3 region has the DNA TGTGCCAGCAACTATGCGAATGAGCAGTTCTTC. J is TRBJ2-1 and V is TRBV2; the D is unclear. The CDR3 contains 11 residues. Germline V gene data show CDR1 as SNHLY and CDR2 as FYNNEI. The V and J ends lost 7 bases and 7 bases respectively, with 8 bases between them.

The chain combines TRBV6-5 with TRBJ2-5; a possible D gene is TRBD2 (5 bases). The CDR3 contains 12 residues. CDR1 MNHEY and CDR2 SVGAGI come from the germline V gene. The V end lost 7 bases, the J end lost 2 bases, and 8 bases lay between the germline ends. The CDR3 DNA is TGTGCCAGCACGAGGGATCAAGAGACCCAGTACTTC. Its translation: CASTRDQETQYF.

DNA of the CDR3: TGTGCCAGCAGTACCCTTCCCACTAGCTGGTACTTC. It codes for CASSTLPTSWYF. The chain joins TRBV28 to TRBJ2-7; D perhaps matches TRBD2 (6 bases). Germline assignment: CDR1 MDHEN and CDR2 SYDVKM. Trimming removed 5 bases at V and 12 bases at J, with 17 bases between. The CDR3 is made up of 12 amino acids.

The chain is built from TRBV30 and TRBJ1-5; D possibly corresponds to TRBD1 (5 bases). Germline CDR1 GTSNPN, CDR2 SVGIG (reference sequence). CDR3 size: 15 residues. The V gene lost 3 bases and the J gene lost 6 bases, with 18 bases spanning the gap. Written as DNA, the CDR3 is TGTGCCTGGAGGCGGGGTGGGGTCGGGGGTCAGCCCCAGCATTTT. This gives the protein CAWRRGGVGGQPQHF.

The J gene is TRBJ2-7, the V gene TRBV7-2, with 10 nucleotides matching TRBD2. The germline V gene has CDR1 SGHTA and CDR2 FQGNSA. The CDR3 has 16 amino acids. Unmatched junction bases numbered 15, after V lost 8 bases and J lost 5 bases. This CDR3 is CASLPGSGGAGHEQYF. The CDR3 nucleotides read TGTGCCAGCCTCCCGGGGAGCGGGGGGGCGGGTCACGAGCAGTACTTC.

This sequence joins TRBV4-1 and TRBJ2-1; no firm D call. Germline assignment: CDR1 MGHRA and CDR2 YSYEKL. Trimming took off 1 base at V and 4 bases at J, with 8 bases between the two ends. The CDR3 contains 14 residues. CDR3 region: CASSQAPGYNEQFF. The CDR3, as DNA: TGCGCCAGCAGCCAAGCGCCGGGTTACAATGAGCAGTTCTTC.

A few counts support this clone. The V call is TRBV5-1, the J call TRBJ2-7; tentatively, D is TRBD1 (5 bases). Trimming shortened V by 4 bases and J by 6 bases, and 14 bases separated the two germline ends. The germline CDR1 and CDR2 sequences are SGHRS and YFSETQ. CDR3 length: 13 residues. CDR3 sequence: CASSPQGSVEQYF. The DNA for the CDR3 is TGCGCCAGCAGCCCCCAGGGCTCCGTCGAGCAGTACTTC. Full variable domain (remainder filled in from reference TRBV5-1 and TRBJ2-7): KAGVTQTPRYLIKTRGQQVTLSCSPISGHRSVSWYQQTPGQGLQFLFEYFSETQRNKGNFPGRFSGRQFSNSRSEMNVSTLELGDSALYLCASSPQGSVEQYFGPGTRLTVT.

This clone has only a few counts. The rearrangement joins TRBV5-8 to TRBJ2-7, with 7 positions matching TRBD2. V lost 5 bases to trimming and J lost 3 bases; unmatched junction nucleotides: 5. This CDR3 is built from 13 residues. Germline values: CDR1 SGHTS, CDR2 YDEGEE. CDR3 DNA: TGTGCCAGCAGAGACGGACTAGTCTACGAGCAGTACTTC. Its translation: CASRDGLVYEQYF. Based on the CDR3 plus reference TRBV5-8 and TRBJ2-7, the full variable domain is EAGVTQSPTHLIKTRGQQATLRCSPISGHTSVYWYQQALGLGLQFLLWYDEGEERNRGNFPPRFSGRQFPNYSSELNVNALELEDSALYLCASRDGLVYEQYFGPGTRLTVT.

This clone showed up just a few times. The chain employs TRBV7-9 and TRBJ1-4, with D perhaps matching TRBD1 (6 bases). CDR3 size: 14 residues. The germline V and J ends were trimmed by 4 bases and 8 bases, with 14 bases remaining between them. Per the germline V gene, CDR1 is SEHNR and CDR2 is FQNEAQ (reference sequence). The CDR3 is CASSSTAGAEKLFF. DNA for the CDR3: TGTGCCAGCAGCTCAACTGCAGGGGCCGAAAAACTGTTTTTT. The variable domain in full, completed from reference TRBV7-9 and TRBJ1-4, reads DTGVSQNPRHKITKRGQNVTFRCDPISEHNRLYWYRQTLGQGPEFLTYFQNEAQLEKSRLLSDRFSAERPKGSFSTLEIQRTEQGDSAMYLCASSSTAGAEKLFFGSGTQLSVL.

The chain carries TRBV11-2 and TRBJ2-1, with 7 bases identical to TRBD2. Trimming at V came to 4 bases and at J to 4 bases, leaving 10 bases not matched to a gene. Germline V gene sequence: CDR1 SGHAT, CDR2 FQNNGV. The CDR3 is 16 residues long. CDR3 coding DNA: TGTGCCAGCAGCTCCCCCGGCTTAGCGGGTTACAATGAGCAGTTCTTC. It specifies CASSSPGLAGYNEQFF.

This clone was counted between two and nine times. This CDR3 reads CASSLAGAGYGYTF. The CDR3 region has the DNA TGCGCCAGCAGCTTGGCCGGAGCGGGTTATGGCTACACCTTC. The chain employs TRBV5-1 and TRBJ1-2; no clear D. Deletions cut 0 bases from V and 5 bases from J, with 11 bases between. Looked up from germline, CDR1 is SGHRS and CDR2 is YFSETQ. The CDR3 sequence is 14 residues long.

There are a few counts of this clone. The chain is built from TRBV7-2 and TRBJ2-1; D is unresolved. Germline values: CDR1 SGHTA, CDR2 FQGNSA. The CDR3 spans 15 residues. Deletions cut 5 bases from V and 0 bases from J, with 11 bases between. This CDR3 reads CASSPGLSSYNEQFF. CDR3 nucleotides: TGTGCCAGCAGCCCAGGCCTGAGCTCCTACAATGAGCAGTTCTTC.

The gene calls are TRBV6-6 and TRBJ2-1; D is undetermined. This CDR3 is built from 14 residues. From germline, CDR1 is MNHNY and CDR2 SVGAGI (reference sequence). Deletions cut 5 bases from V and 4 bases from J, with 12 bases between. CDR3 sequence: CASSRSRLYNEQFF. In nucleotides, the CDR3 is TGTGCCAGCAGTCGGTCCCGGTTGTACAATGAGCAGTTCTTC.

This clone was counted a few times. The chain combines TRBV19 with TRBJ2-5, with D possibly being TRBD1 (6 bases). The CDR3 consists of 11 residues. CDR1 and CDR2 (germline): LNHDA, SQIVND (reference sequence). Between the trimmed V and J ends, which lost 5 bases and 11 bases, there was a span of 12 bases. In DNA, the CDR3 is TGTGCCAGTAGTTCCTCAGGGGCTCAGTACTTC. It encodes CASSSSGAQYF.

The chain has TRBV29-1 and TRBJ2-7; D is perhaps TRBD1 (5 bases). This CDR3 is built from 14 residues. CDR1 is SQVTM and CDR2 is ANQGSEA in the germline V gene. V was trimmed by 7 bases and J by 2 bases, leaving 18 bases between them. The CDR3 loop reads CSATPRGSPYEQYF. The DNA for the CDR3 is TGCAGCGCCACCCCAAGGGGTTCCCCCTACGAGCAGTACTTC.

This chain links TRBV28 with TRBJ2-7; 10 bases are shared with TRBD1. The germline V gene encodes CDR1 MDHEN and CDR2 SYDVKM. The CDR3 consists of 14 residues. V was pared by 4 bases and J by 5 bases, with 5 bases of the junction left unmatched. The DNA of the CDR3 is TGTGCCAGCAGTTCCGGGACAGGGGTCGACGAGCAGTACTTC. This encodes CASSSGTGVDEQYF.

This clone was seen only a few times. The rearrangement joins TRBV5-1 to TRBJ2-7; D is possibly TRBD1 (6 bases). Germline loops: CDR1 SGHRS, CDR2 YFSETQ. CDR3 length equals 13 residues. Trimming pared 4 bases from V and 4 bases from J, leaving 12 bases between. The CDR3 here is CASSPRTAYEQYF. The CDR3 nucleotides are TGCGCCAGCAGCCCGCGGACAGCTTACGAGCAGTACTTC.